The next 27 T cell receptor beta chains were all read from a single sample in a study of blood T cell repertoires in COVID-19. Profiled with immunoSEQ multiplex PCR; TCRdb holds only in-frame clones, not every one. The sample lists under 200,000 clones; 70% to 90% were seen once. Material for sequencing was peripheral blood. These receptors were obtained from a woman of 80 years or more with acute or convalescent COVID-19.

The gene calls are TRBV20-1 and TRBJ2-7; a possible D gene is TRBD1 (5 bases). V shed 6 bases and J shed 5 bases, with 11 bases lying between them. Per the germline V gene, CDR1 is DFQATT and CDR2 is SNEGSKA (reference sequence). The CDR3 has 11 amino acids. The DNA of the CDR3 is TGCAGTGCGGGGCCGGAAGACGAGCAGTACTTC. It specifies CSAGPEDEQYF.

The rearrangement uses TRBV5-1 and TRBJ2-3; 11 bases line up with TRBD2. The V gene's germline CDR1 is SGHRS and CDR2 YFSETQ. V shed 3 bases, J shed 4 bases, and the junction held 4 bases outside the gene matches. CDR3 length equals 15 residues. The CDR3 bases are TGCGCCAGCAGCTCCGTAGCGGGAGGGGCAGATACGCAGTATTTT. Residues: CASSSVAGGADTQYF.

The chain combines TRBV19 with TRBJ1-5; 8 bases match TRBD1. This CDR3 comprises 14 residues. The V segment lost 6 bases and the J segment 6 bases; nucleotides outside the gene matches: 7. Germline CDR1 and CDR2: LNHDA and SQIVND (reference sequence). The CDR3 DNA is TGTGCCAGTAGGACAGGGGCGCTAGGTCAGCCCCAGCATTTT. Translating gives CASRTGALGQPQHF.

The chain uses TRBV29-1 and TRBJ1-4; D not certain. CDR3 length: 14 residues. The germline gives CDR1 SQVTM, CDR2 ANQGSEA. The V and J ends lost 6 bases and 1 base respectively, with 12 bases between them. The CDR3 protein is CSVQSYGTNEKLFF. CDR3 DNA: TGCAGCGTCCAATCCTACGGAACTAATGAAAAACTGTTTTTT.

The rearrangement uses TRBV28 and TRBJ1-2; D call uncertain. Trimming took 5 bases from V and 13 from J, leaving 23 bases between them. The CDR3 is 14 amino acids. Per the germline V gene, CDR1 is MDHEN and CDR2 is SYDVKM. This CDR3 reads CASSPRPRGKEFTF. The CDR3 region has the DNA TGTGCCAGCAGTCCGCGCCCTCGGGGAAAAGAGTTCACCTTC.

V is TRBV20-1 and J is TRBJ2-5; 12 nucleotides line up with TRBD1. This CDR3 spans 14 amino acids. The V gene's germline CDR1 is DFQATT and CDR2 SNEGSKA (reference sequence). The V and J ends lost 5 bases and 4 bases, in that order; junction bases with no gene match: 5. The CDR3 protein is CSARGDRGRETQYF. The DNA for the CDR3 is TGCAGTGCTCGTGGGGACAGGGGGCGAGAGACCCAGTACTTC.

V is TRBV15 and J is TRBJ1-2; D might be TRBD1 (6 bases). Trimming took off 2 bases at V and 5 bases at J, with 6 bases between the two ends. Germline CDR1 is LNHNV and CDR2 is YYDKDF (reference sequence). This CDR3 is built from 12 residues. In DNA, the CDR3 is TGTGCCACCAGCAGACAGGGGTATGGCTACACCTTC. Translated, it gives CATSRQGYGYTF.

The J gene is TRBJ2-1, the V gene TRBV29-1; D call uncertain. The CDR3 is 12 residues long. Looked up from germline, CDR1 is SQVTM and CDR2 is ANQGSEA. V lost 0 bases, J lost 10 bases, and 10 bases lay in between. The CDR3 loop is CSVEDLPLEQFF. The CDR3 DNA reads TGCAGCGTTGAAGATCTTCCTTTAGAGCAGTTCTTC.

The rearrangement links TRBV9 to TRBJ2-1; 9 bases are a match to TRBD2. CDR3 length: 14 residues. J gave up 9 bases and V 3 bases, and 7 bases lay outside the gene matches. Germline CDR1 reads SGDLS; CDR2 reads YYNGEE. The CDR3 here is CASSGTSGSPEQFF. The CDR3, as DNA: TGTGCCAGCAGCGGTACTAGCGGGTCGCCTGAGCAGTTCTTC.

This chain uses TRBV19 with TRBJ2-7; 9 bases line up with TRBD1. The CDR3 covers 15 residues. V shed 9 bases and J 2 bases; nucleotides not matched to a gene: 11. Germline CDR1 and CDR2: LNHDA and SQIVND (reference sequence). The CDR3 sequence: CASQLAGQGTYEQYF. CDR3 bases: TGTGCCAGCCAACTGGCGGGACAGGGAACCTACGAGCAGTACTTC.

V and J are TRBV25-1 and TRBJ1-2; D uncertain. Trimming left V 3 bases short and J 5 bases short, with 13 bases between. CDR3 length equals 14 residues. Germline values: CDR1 MGHDK, CDR2 SYGVNS. The CDR3 DNA reads TGTGCCAGCAGTGACCGTACTAGCATATATGGCTACACCTTC. This sequence encodes CASSDRTSIYGYTF.

The chain is built from TRBV28 and TRBJ1-2, with a tentative D call TRBD1 (6 bases). From germline, CDR1 is MDHEN and CDR2 SYDVKM. With 4 bases removed from V and 5 bases from J, the gap between germline ends came to 17 bases. The CDR3 consists of 15 residues. Here the CDR3 reads CASSWGQGSRYGYTF. The CDR3 DNA follows: TGTGCCAGCAGTTGGGGGCAGGGGTCGAGGTATGGCTACACCTTC.

The chain has TRBV18 and TRBJ1-2; D is perhaps TRBD1 (5 bases). The CDR3 sequence is 15 residues long. Trimming shortened V by 2 bases and J by 5 bases, and 15 bases separated the two germline ends. Germline CDR1 KGHSH, CDR2 LQKENI. CDR3 sequence: CASSPTSDKGYGYTF. Written as DNA, the CDR3 is TGTGCCAGCTCACCAACTTCGGACAAAGGATATGGCTACACCTTC.

This clone has more than one count but fewer than ten. Other DNA sequences in the same sample also yield this CDR3. The chain recombines TRBV7-2 with TRBJ1-2; TRBD1 matches 10 bases. Germline loops: CDR1 SGHTA, CDR2 FQGNSA. Trimming took 4 bases from V and 5 from J; bases not matched to a gene: 1. There are 13 residues in the CDR3. The DNA of the CDR3 is TGTGCCAGCAGCTCGGGACAGGGGTATGGCTACACCTTC. Translating it yields CASSSGQGYGYTF.

The J gene is TRBJ1-2, the V gene TRBV5-1; TRBD1 is a possible D gene (5 bases). Germline-derived CDR1 and CDR2 are SGHRS and YFSETQ. The CDR3 has 13 residues. Trimming cost V 3 bases and J 10 bases, with 16 bases left between them. As DNA, the CDR3 is TGCGCCAGCAGCTGGGGCGGCTCCCTCTCCTACACCTTC. The encoded protein is CASSWGGSLSYTF.

The chain carries TRBV11-2 and TRBJ2-7, with D possibly TRBD1 on 5 matching bases. Germline CDR1 reads SGHAT; CDR2 reads FQNNGV. V lost 4 bases and J lost 4, with 11 bases in between. There are 13 residues in the CDR3. The CDR3: CASSSPTAYEQYF. As DNA, the CDR3 is TGTGCCAGCAGCTCGCCGACAGCTTACGAGCAGTACTTC.

The chain is built from TRBV9 and TRBJ1-2; TRBD1 matches at 8 bases. J gave up 6 bases and V 3 bases, and 10 bases lay outside the gene matches. The CDR3 runs to 15 residues. The germline gives CDR1 SGDLS, CDR2 YYNGEE. CDR3 sequence: CASSAGDRQWNGYTF. CDR3 DNA: TGTGCCAGCAGCGCCGGGGACAGGCAATGGAATGGCTACACCTTC. Combining the CDR3 with reference TRBV9 and TRBJ1-2 gives the whole variable domain DSGVTQTPKHLITATGQRVTLRCSPRSGDLSVYWYQQSLDQGLQFLIQYYNGEERAKGNILERFSAQQFPDLHSELNLSSLELGDSALYFCASSAGDRQWNGYTFGSGTRLTVV.

The chain couples TRBV2 to TRBJ2-7; TRBD2 aligns across 8 bases. This CDR3 is 15 amino acids long. Per the germline V gene, CDR1 is SNHLY and CDR2 is FYNNEI. J lost 0 bases, V lost 4 bases, and 5 bases had no gene match. CDR3 sequence reads: CASSGTSFFSYEQYF. The CDR3 bases are TGTGCCAGCAGTGGGACTAGCTTTTTCTCCTACGAGCAGTACTTC.

As for this clone: The same CDR3 can be traced to other DNA sequences in this sample. V gene TRBV20-1 combines with J gene TRBJ2-5, with D maybe TRBD2 (5 bases). V was shortened by 5 bases and J by 5 bases, with 9 bases between the two germline ends. The germline gives CDR1 DFQATT, CDR2 SNEGSKA (reference sequence). There are 11 residues in the CDR3. For the CDR3, the DNA is TGCAGTGCTGCCCGGGGTGAGACCCAGTACTTC. Translated: CSAARGETQYF.

In its sample, this clone was seen once. The chain uses TRBV7-2 and TRBJ1-1, with D perhaps matching TRBD1 (5 bases). Between the trimmed V and J ends, which lost 1 base and 1 base, there was a span of 10 bases. Germline CDR1 is SGHTA and CDR2 is FQGNSA. The CDR3 loop spans 15 amino acids. The CDR3 DNA reads as TGTGCCAGCAGCTTAGACAGGCAGGGGAACACTGAAGCTTTCTTT. Protein: CASSLDRQGNTEAFF.

The rearrangement uses TRBV7-2 and TRBJ2-5; 9 bases are shared with TRBD1. V was pared by 7 bases and J by 1 base, with 7 bases of the junction left unmatched. CDR3 length: 15 amino acids. Germline V CDR1 and CDR2: SGHTA, FQGNSA. The CDR3: CASNQQGAGQETQYF. The CDR3, as DNA: TGTGCCAGCAACCAACAGGGGGCGGGCCAAGAGACCCAGTACTTC.

J is TRBJ2-3 and V is TRBV6-4; 7 positions match TRBD1. The CDR3 runs 15 residues. V gave up 2 bases and J gave up 0 bases; unmatched junction bases: 2. Germline lookup yields CDR1 MRHNA and CDR2 SNTAGT. In DNA, the CDR3 is TGTGCCAGCAGTGACAGGGGGCACAGCACAGATACGCAGTATTTT. It is translated as CASSDRGHSTDTQYF.

On this clone: The same CDR3 also results from other DNA sequences found in this sample. The DNA of the CDR3 is TGCGCCAGCAGCCAAGACCTCGCTCGGGGTGGGTATGGCTACACCTTC. Protein: CASSQDLARGGYGYTF. This chain connects TRBV4-3 to TRBJ1-2; D not certain. This CDR3 has 16 residues. Trimming stripped 0 bases from V and 5 bases from J, with 16 bases between. Per the germline V gene, CDR1 is LGHNA and CDR2 is YSLEER.

The V and J genes are TRBV18 and TRBJ2-5; 7 bases align to TRBD1. This CDR3 comprises 15 residues. Germline CDR1 KGHSH, CDR2 LQKENI. J gave up 1 base and V 3 bases, and 5 bases lay outside the gene matches. The CDR3 sequence is CASSPRGGSQETQYF. The CDR3 DNA follows: TGTGCCAGCTCACCTAGAGGGGGCAGCCAAGAGACCCAGTACTTC.

The chain recombines TRBV10-3 with TRBJ2-2; perhaps TRBD2 as D (6 bases). This CDR3 spans 13 amino acids. Trimming cost V 10 bases and J 0 bases, with 9 bases left between them. Germline loops: CDR1 ENHRY, CDR2 SYGVKD. Written as DNA, the CDR3 is TGTGCCACCCGGGACTCGAACACCGGGGAGCTGTTTTTT. Its protein product is CATRDSNTGELFF.

Concerning this clone: Other DNA sequences within the sample encode an identical CDR3. The chain recombines TRBV19 with TRBJ1-5, with 10 bases lining up with TRBD1. The ends lost 6 bases at V and 1 base at J; junction bases unmatched: 3. The CDR3 has 15 residues. CDR1 is LNHDA, CDR2 SQIVND, per germline (reference sequence). The CDR3 loop is CASSPGQGSNQPQHF. The CDR3 DNA reads as TGTGCCAGTAGCCCGGGACAGGGGAGCAATCAGCCCCAGCATTTT.

The count of this clone is one. J is TRBJ1-1 and V is TRBV5-1, with D maybe TRBD1 (5 bases). The V end lost 4 bases, the J end lost 6 bases, and 16 bases lay between the germline ends. Germline V gene sequence: CDR1 SGHRS, CDR2 YFSETQ. The CDR3 contains 14 residues. CDR3 DNA sequence: TGCGCCAGCAGCCCTCGATCGGGGGGGTCTGAAGCTTTCTTT. Translated, it gives CASSPRSGGSEAFF.